Detailed here is one T cell receptor (beta chain). What this receptor recognizes is not known. No much larger clone exists at a distance of one base, and base qualities are not known. The V end loses 4 bases and the J end loses 5 bases, and a stretch of 25 bases separates them. Its CDR3 holds 18 amino acids, cysteine through phenylalanine. The entry retains the CDR3 DNA only, 54 bases that are in frame from base 1. CDR1 and CDR2 are read off the germline V gene as MGHRA and YSYEKL. This record comes from a study of blood T cell repertoires in COVID-19 (dated by TCRdb to about 2020). Background for the entire study: Samples from collaborators originated in the United States, Italy and Spain and spanned both the acute and convalescent phases of COVID-19. The material from the prospective study consisted of cDNA or gDNA derived from T cells, B-cell-depleted T cells, or PBMCs. The dataset comprised deeply sampled blood TCRbeta repertoires from subjects exposed to, actively infected with, or recovered from COVID-19. The repertoires were made available in a free public database intended to serve as a resource for research on the immune response to SARS-CoV-2. The samples were drawn from two sources: the first 160 participants of the ongoing ImmuneRACE study, and 1,000 to 1,500 subjects contributed by 6 global collaborators. The sample metadata nearly always contained a de-identified subject ID, COVID-19 status, age in years and sex. Where HLA class I and class II types were available, the types were taken from metadata supplied by the sample provider, not from assay-based typing.

Broader findings and caveats from the paper: Clinical and demographic metadata were provided uncurated, with the amount varying by source and participant.

In the prospective study, participants were about 18 to 100 years old, resided in approximately 22 geographic areas of the United States, and were enrolled through a virtual design. Cohort assignment in the prospective study relied on participant-reported clinical history from a screening survey and a study questionnaire. For ImmuneRACE Cohort 3, a participant was defined as recovered based on two consecutive negative NP/OP PCR tests, clearance by a healthcare professional, or resolution of symptoms. In the prospective study, whole blood, serum and a nasopharyngeal or oropharyngeal swab were collected from each participant by mobile phlebotomists. Over an approximately 2-month period, participants in the prospective study had the option of providing additional blood draws and questionnaires. Before DNA extraction, prospective study blood samples were shipped either frozen or at room temperature.

TCRbeta CDR3 regions were amplified from genomic DNA by means of the immunoSEQ Assay, a bias-controlled multiplex PCR. The study's own analysis went as follows. Within the assay, amplification of reference gene primers was used to estimate how many nucleated cells each sample contained. Sequence reads were collapsed and filtered to measure the absolute abundance of every unique TCRbeta CDR3 rearrangement. For each sample, productive Simpson clonality was calculated by taking the square root of Simpson's diversity index across productive rearrangements. TCRdb took this table from immuneACCESS and kept in-frame rearrangements with V and J called. Such tables lack part of the clones; where checked against another copy, unresolved V genes explain under half of the gap, and the rest is unexplained. V and J calls and clone size are given by that table; D and trimming were obtained from the DNA. In all, the sample holds approximately 170,000 clones, and 89% of those were seen once. The top ten constitute roughly 0.82% of the sample.

The clonotype comes from a woman younger than 35 who had recovered from COVID-19. The chain was built from TRBV4-1 and TRBJ2-3, with a tentative D gene TRBD1 over 6 matching bases. Input material: PBMCs or T cells enriched from blood (not recorded which). The CDR3 protein sequence reads: CASSPRGYASRNLDTQYF. At the DNA level, the sequence is TGCGCCAGCAGCCCGAGGGGGTACGCAAGCCGGAACTTAGATACGCAGTATTTT.